These 30 T cell receptor beta chains share one sample of origin, sequenced in a study of cytomegalovirus exposure and HLA in healthy donors. TCRdb's table, derived via immunoSEQ multiplex PCR, lists solely in-frame clones and lacks some. The table has roughly 260,000 clones, more than 75% seen once. The sample was PBMCs. Receptor source: a man younger than 35 in good health and CMV-seronegative.

The CDR3 coding sequence is TGTGCCAGCAGTCCTCCGGGGGGTGAGCAGTTCTTC. This gives the protein CASSPPGGEQFF. The V gene is TRBV6-6, the J gene TRBJ2-1; 7 bases align to TRBD2. The CDR3 is 12 amino acids. Trimming cost V 5 bases and J 9 bases; bases outside gene matches: 4. Germline loops: CDR1 MNHNY, CDR2 SVGAGI (reference sequence).

The V call is TRBV28, the J call TRBJ2-7; TRBD2 aligns across 8 bases. CDR1 is MDHEN, CDR2 SYDVKM, per germline. This CDR3 region has 16 residues. After removal of 5 bases from V and 5 bases from J, the junction contained 14 bases not matched to a gene. CDR3 in amino acids: CASSTPPGTRGDEQYF. CDR3 bases: TGTGCCAGCAGTACGCCTCCCGGGACTAGGGGCGACGAGCAGTACTTC.

This clone was found once. V and J are TRBV10-3 and TRBJ1-1; no clear D gene. The CDR3 is 13 amino acids. CDR1 and CDR2 from the germline V gene are ENHRY and SYGVKD. Trimming shortened V by 8 bases and J by 3 bases, and 13 bases separated the two germline ends. DNA for the CDR3: TGTGCCATCGGGCAGGAAGTTTACACTGAAGCTTTCTTT. It yields the protein CAIGQEVYTEAFF.

This clone appeared a few times. The CDR3 DNA is TGTGCCAGCAGATCGGGACATCCTTACGAGCAGTACTTC. Residues: CASRSGHPYEQYF. The chain uses TRBV6-5 and TRBJ2-7; perhaps TRBD1 as D (6 bases). The CDR3 runs 13 residues. Between the trimmed V and J ends, which lost 6 bases and 4 bases, there was a span of 13 bases. Per germline, CDR1 MNHEY and CDR2 SVGAGI.

This clone has a single count. The V call is TRBV5-1, the J call TRBJ2-1; 11 nucleotides align to TRBD1. This CDR3 is built from 15 residues. In germline, CDR1 is SGHRS, CDR2 YFSETQ. With V trimmed by 1 base and J by 8 bases, 5 bases remained unmatched. In DNA form, the CDR3 reads TGCGCCAGCAGCTTGCGGGGACAGGGGGTCGATGAGCAGTTCTTC. Translating gives CASSLRGQGVDEQFF.

This clone was seen just once. The chain carries TRBV4-1 and TRBJ2-1; D perhaps matches TRBD2 (6 bases). V lost 3 bases and J lost 7, with 19 bases in between. Germline V gives CDR1 MGHRA, CDR2 YSYEKL. This CDR3 spans 16 amino acids. CDR3 bases: TGCGCCAGCAGCCATTCAACCAGGAGGGCCGCAAATGAGCAGTTCTTC. As protein: CASSHSTRRAANEQFF.

The J gene is TRBJ1-4, the V gene TRBV16; maybe TRBD1 (6 bases). The V end lost 0 bases, the J end lost 0 bases, and 20 bases lay between the germline ends. Looked up from germline, CDR1 is KGHSY and CDR2 is FQNENV. The CDR3 has 20 amino acids. CDR3 in amino acids: CASSQSGRGRGSSTNEKLFF. CDR3 DNA: TGTGCCAGCAGCCAATCAGGTCGCGGCAGGGGCTCCTCAACTAATGAAAAACTGTTTTTT.

The chain is built from TRBV28 and TRBJ2-7; 10 nucleotides align to TRBD2. Germline V gene data show CDR1 as MDHEN and CDR2 as SYDVKM. V was pared by 4 bases and J by 2 bases, with 5 bases of the junction left unmatched. The CDR3 extends over 15 amino acids. For the CDR3, the DNA is TGTGCCAGCAGTTCTAGCGGGAGAGGACCCTACGAGCAGTACTTC. This sequence encodes CASSSSGRGPYEQYF.

This chain joins TRBV27 and TRBJ2-3; D ambiguous. The germline V gene encodes CDR1 MNHEY and CDR2 SMNVEV (reference sequence). V was pared by 6 bases and J by 0 bases, with 7 bases between. CDR3 size: 13 residues. CDR3 amino acids: CASRTASTDTQYF. The CDR3 DNA is TGTGCCAGCAGGACTGCTAGCACAGATACGCAGTATTTT.

The rearrangement joins TRBV7-6 to TRBJ2-7; D gene ambiguous. The CDR3 extends over 13 amino acids. CDR1 and CDR2 from the germline V gene are SGHVS and FNYEAQ. The V end was cut by 5 bases, the J end by 2 bases, with 10 bases between. The CDR3 reads CASSPRQTYEQYF. In DNA, the CDR3 is TGTGCCAGCAGCCCGAGGCAGACCTACGAGCAGTACTTC.

The chain carries TRBV15 and TRBJ2-3; D remains unclear. The CDR3 is made up of 12 amino acids. Trimming pared 0 bases from V and 6 bases from J, leaving 4 bases between. CDR1 and CDR2 from the germline V gene are LNHNV and YYDKDF (reference sequence). Written as DNA, the CDR3 is TGTGCCACCAGCAGAGATCGTGATACGCAGTATTTT. This sequence encodes CATSRDRDTQYF.

The rearrangement joins TRBV4-1 to TRBJ2-5; 7 nucleotides align to TRBD2. V was pared by 4 bases and J by 1 base, with 6 bases of the junction left unmatched. The germline CDR1 and CDR2 sequences are MGHRA and YSYEKL. The CDR3 is 15 residues long. CDR3 loop: CASSPAGGGQETQYF. The DNA for the CDR3 is TGCGCCAGCAGCCCGGCGGGCGGGGGCCAAGAGACCCAGTACTTC.

This chain links TRBV2 with TRBJ1-1, with 7 bases lining up with TRBD1. The V and J ends lost 9 bases and 4 bases, in that order; junction bases with no gene match: 5. This CDR3 is built from 12 residues. Germline V gene lookup returns CDR1 SNHLY and CDR2 FYNNEI. CDR3 sequence reads: CARGAGGTEAFF. As DNA, the CDR3 is TGTGCCAGGGGGGCAGGGGGCACTGAAGCTTTCTTT.

CDR3 bases: TGTGCCAGTAGTACGGAACTAGCGGGGGGGCCTCAAAATGAGCAGTTCTTC. Amino acid sequence: CASSTELAGGPQNEQFF. The rearrangement joins TRBV19 to TRBJ2-1; 13 bases are a match to TRBD2. V lost 4 bases and J lost 7; bases outside the gene matches: 10. The germline V gene encodes CDR1 LNHDA and CDR2 SQIVND (reference sequence). The CDR3 covers 17 residues.

In regard to this clone: The junction differs from germline at one of its ends, possibly a read error. The rearrangement links TRBV6-4 to TRBJ1-6; 8 nucleotides match TRBD1. From germline, CDR1 is MRHNA and CDR2 SNTAGT. There are 14 residues in the CDR3. CDR3 sequence: CASSGGSDNSPLHF. The CDR3, as DNA: TGTGCCAGTTCAGGGGGCTCCGATAATTCACCCCTCCACTTT.

The chain carries TRBV6-5 and TRBJ1-2; D possibly corresponds to TRBD1 (6 bases). The germline V gene has CDR1 MNHEY and CDR2 SVGAGI. This CDR3 is 13 amino acids long. V lost 4 bases, J lost 5 bases, and 11 bases lay in between. The CDR3 here is CASSSHTGYGYTF. CDR3 nucleotide sequence: TGTGCCAGCAGTTCTCACACAGGGTATGGCTACACCTTC.

The genes are TRBV5-8 and TRBJ2-5; possibly TRBD2 for D (6 bases). Germline V gene data show CDR1 as SGHTS and CDR2 as YDEGEE. The V end lost 0 bases, the J end lost 4 bases, and 10 bases lay between the germline ends. This CDR3 comprises 14 residues. DNA for the CDR3: TGTGCCAGCAGCTTGGGGCGGGGAGGAGAGACCCAGTACTTC. It encodes CASSLGRGGETQYF.

The V call is TRBV2, the J call TRBJ1-6; TRBD1 agrees at 8 bases. The CDR3 length is 15 residues. Germline V CDR1 and CDR2: SNHLY, FYNNEI. Trimming removed 5 bases from V and 6 bases from J; junction bases left unmatched: 6. This chain's CDR3 is CASSPDRAVNSPLHF. As DNA, the CDR3 is TGTGCCAGCAGTCCGGACAGGGCGGTTAATTCACCCCTCCACTTT.

V and J are TRBV9 and TRBJ2-7; tentative D call: TRBD1 (6 bases). The CDR3 contains 16 residues. Deletions cut 4 bases from V and 0 bases from J, with 17 bases between. In germline, CDR1 is SGDLS, CDR2 YYNGEE. The CDR3 DNA is TGTGCCAGCAGCAAAGGGGGTCAGAGCCTCTCCTACGAGCAGTACTTC. Its protein is CASSKGGQSLSYEQYF.

The V call is TRBV14, the J call TRBJ2-5; no clear D. This CDR3 has 13 amino acids. Trimming removed 0 bases from V and 5 bases from J, with 7 bases in between. The germline V gene encodes CDR1 SGHDN and CDR2 FVKESK. The CDR3, as DNA: TGTGCCAGCAGCCAAGAGAGGAGTGAGACCCAGTACTTC. Translated, it gives CASSQERSETQYF.

The rearrangement links TRBV4-2 to TRBJ2-7; D gene ambiguous. Germline CDR1 reads LGHNA; CDR2 reads YNFKEQ. Trimming stripped 2 bases from V and 0 bases from J, with 5 bases between. The CDR3 covers 13 residues. CDR3 coding DNA: TGTGCCAGCAGCCAAATGAGCTCCTACGAGCAGTACTTC. This sequence encodes CASSQMSSYEQYF.

This clone was counted once. The rearrangement uses TRBV4-3 and TRBJ2-2; 7 positions agree with TRBD1. Germline values: CDR1 LGHNA, CDR2 YSLEER. This CDR3 has 15 amino acids. V lost 4 bases to trimming and J lost 3 bases; unmatched junction nucleotides: 5. CDR3 residues: CASSRDRADTGELFF. CDR3 sequence (DNA): TGCGCCAGCAGCCGAGACAGGGCGGACACCGGGGAGCTGTTTTTT.

This clone appeared once. The CDR3 coding sequence is TGTGCCAGCAGCTTTCGGGTTGGGGAGCAGTACTTC. It is translated as CASSFRVGEQYF. The gene calls are TRBV27 and TRBJ2-7; D is unclear. V dropped 6 bases and J dropped 7 bases, with 13 bases sitting between them. Germline CDR1 reads MNHEY; CDR2 reads SMNVEV (reference sequence). The CDR3 extends over 12 amino acids.

The chain links TRBV2 to TRBJ2-5, with TRBD2 matching over 13 bases. The V gene end was trimmed by 8 bases and the J gene end by 7 bases; junction bases not matched to a gene: 10. The CDR3 runs 15 residues. Germline V lookup: CDR1 SNHLY, CDR2 FYNNEI. CDR3 region: CASGPRLAGGVTQYF. The CDR3 DNA follows: TGTGCCAGCGGCCCTCGACTAGCGGGGGGCGTGACCCAGTACTTC.

V usage is TRBV6-1 and J usage is TRBJ1-4, with TRBD1 as a possible D gene (6 bases). The CDR3 length is 16 residues. V was clipped by 0 bases and J by 5 bases, with 13 bases between them. The V gene's germline CDR1 is MNHNS and CDR2 SASEGT. CDR3 protein: CASSEAGAGGNEKLFF. The CDR3 nucleotides read TGTGCCAGCAGTGAAGCTGGGGCGGGGGGCAATGAAAAACTGTTTTTT.

The chain employs TRBV6-5 and TRBJ1-1; a weak D match, TRBD1 (5 bases). CDR1 is MNHEY, CDR2 SVGAGI, per germline. V lost 0 bases to trimming and J lost 8 bases, with 7 bases between them. The CDR3 consists of 12 residues. CDR3 sequence: CASSYSWGEAFF. In DNA form, the CDR3 reads TGTGCCAGCAGTTACTCTTGGGGCGAAGCTTTCTTT.

The rearrangement joins TRBV7-9 to TRBJ2-4; D perhaps matches TRBD1 (5 bases). The V end was cut by 1 base, the J end by 6 bases, with 7 bases between. This CDR3 is built from 13 residues. Germline values: CDR1 SEHNR, CDR2 FQNEAQ (reference sequence). The CDR3 is CASSLDQGNIQYF. CDR3 bases: TGTGCCAGCAGCTTAGATCAGGGAAACATTCAGTACTTC.

The chain couples TRBV7-2 to TRBJ2-2; 9 bases fit TRBD2. Germline CDR1 reads SGHTA; CDR2 reads FQGNSA. The V gene end was trimmed by 5 bases and the J gene end by 3 bases; junction bases not matched to a gene: 7. The CDR3 consists of 16 residues. The CDR3 region has the DNA TGTGCCAGCAGCGTACGGCGACTAGCGGACACCGGGGAGCTGTTTTTT. As protein: CASSVRRLADTGELFF.

This chain links TRBV19 with TRBJ2-7, with 9 bases lining up with TRBD1. CDR1 and CDR2 from the germline V gene are LNHDA and SQIVND (reference sequence). CDR3 length: 13 amino acids. V shed 5 bases, J shed 6 bases, and the junction held 5 bases outside the gene matches. The CDR3, as DNA: TGTGCCAGTAGTCCGGGGACAGGGTTCGAGCAGTACTTC. Translated, it gives CASSPGTGFEQYF. Looking up the rest from reference TRBV19 and TRBJ2-7 gives the full variable domain: DGGITQSPKYLFRKEGQNVTLSCEQNLNHDAMYWYRQDPGQGLRLIYYSQIVNDFQKGDIAEGYSVSREKKESFPLTVTSAQKNPTAFYLCASSPGTGFEQYFGPGTRLTVT.

This rearrangement joins TRBV4-1 to TRBJ1-5, with a tentative D call TRBD1 (6 bases). Between the trimmed V and J ends, which lost 0 bases and 5 bases, there was a span of 11 bases. This CDR3 has 15 residues. From germline, CDR1 is MGHRA and CDR2 YSYEKL. The CDR3 protein is CASSQDRAGDQPQHF. The CDR3 DNA reads TGCGCCAGCAGCCAAGATCGGGCAGGGGATCAGCCCCAGCATTTT.